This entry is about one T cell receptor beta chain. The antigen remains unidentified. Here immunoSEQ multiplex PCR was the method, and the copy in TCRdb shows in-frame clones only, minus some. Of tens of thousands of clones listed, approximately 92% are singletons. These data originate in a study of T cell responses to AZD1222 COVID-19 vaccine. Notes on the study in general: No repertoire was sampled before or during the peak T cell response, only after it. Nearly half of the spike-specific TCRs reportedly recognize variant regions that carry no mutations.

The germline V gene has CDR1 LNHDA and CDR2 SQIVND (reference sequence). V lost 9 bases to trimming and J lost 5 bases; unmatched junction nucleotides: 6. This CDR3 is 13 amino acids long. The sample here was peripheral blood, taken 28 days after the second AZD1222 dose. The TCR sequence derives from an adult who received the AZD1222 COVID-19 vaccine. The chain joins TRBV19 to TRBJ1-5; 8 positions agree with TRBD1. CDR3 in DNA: TGTGCCAGCCGGGACAGGCTATATCAGCCCCAGCATTTT. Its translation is CASRDRLYQPQHF.